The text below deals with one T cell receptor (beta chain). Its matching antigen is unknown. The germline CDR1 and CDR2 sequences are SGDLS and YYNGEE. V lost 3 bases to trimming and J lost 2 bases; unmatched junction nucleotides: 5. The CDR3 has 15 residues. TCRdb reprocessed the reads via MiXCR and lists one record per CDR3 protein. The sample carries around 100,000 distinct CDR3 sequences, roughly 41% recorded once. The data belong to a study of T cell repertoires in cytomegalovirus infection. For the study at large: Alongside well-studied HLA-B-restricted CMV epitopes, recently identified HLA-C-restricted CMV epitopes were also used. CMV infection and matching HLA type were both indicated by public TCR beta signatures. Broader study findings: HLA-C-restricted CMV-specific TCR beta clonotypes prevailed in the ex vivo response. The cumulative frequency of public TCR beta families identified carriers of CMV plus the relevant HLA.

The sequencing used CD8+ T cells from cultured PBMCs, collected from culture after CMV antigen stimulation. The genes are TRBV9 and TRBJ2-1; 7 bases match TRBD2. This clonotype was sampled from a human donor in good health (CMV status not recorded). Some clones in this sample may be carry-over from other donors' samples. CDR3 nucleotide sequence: TGTGCCAGCAGCGAAGACGGGGGGACCTACAATGAGCAGTTCTTC. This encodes CASSEDGGTYNEQFF. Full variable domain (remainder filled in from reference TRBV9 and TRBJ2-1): DSGVTQTPKHLITATGQRVTLRCSPRSGDLSVYWYQQSLDQGLQFLIQYYNGEERAKGNILERFSAQQFPDLHSELNLSSLELGDSALYFCASSEDGGTYNEQFFGPGTRLTVL.